This T cell receptor beta chain originates from a study of T cells and copy number aberrations in small-cell lung cancer. Three regions per formalin-fixed paraffin-embedded tumor block were collected using a grid approach. General study points: Higher copy number aberration burden correlated negatively with tumor T-cell density, richness and clonality. Compared with adjacent lung tissue, tumors had lower T-cell richness and clonality and non-significantly lower density.

Germline CDR1 is SGHAT and CDR2 is FQNNGV. The length of the CDR3 is 15 residues. The ends were cut back, 3 bases at V and 2 bases at J, with 14 bases in the middle. Clones were sequenced by immunoSEQ multiplex PCR, and TCRdb holds only the in-frame ones, with some missing. The table has around 6,200 clones, 65% to 85% seen once. There are a few counts of this clone. Antigen specificity is unknown. This receptor was identified in a man over 45 with small cell lung cancer. The V gene is TRBV11-2, the J gene TRBJ2-7; the D call may be TRBD1 or TRBD2 (6 bases each). Sequenced sample: tumor tissue. CDR3 amino acids: CASSFGGRLPYEQYF. CDR3 nucleotides: TGTGCCAGCAGCTTCGGGGGCCGACTGCCCTACGAGCAGTACTTC.